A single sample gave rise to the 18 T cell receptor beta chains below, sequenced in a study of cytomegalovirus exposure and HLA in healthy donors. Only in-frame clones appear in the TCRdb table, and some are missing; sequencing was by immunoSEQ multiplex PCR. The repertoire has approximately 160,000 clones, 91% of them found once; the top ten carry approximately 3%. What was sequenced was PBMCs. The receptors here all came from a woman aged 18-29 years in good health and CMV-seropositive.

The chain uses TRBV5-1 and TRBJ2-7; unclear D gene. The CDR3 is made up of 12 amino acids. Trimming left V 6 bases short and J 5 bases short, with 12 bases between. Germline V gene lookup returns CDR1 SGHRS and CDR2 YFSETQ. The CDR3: CASTRSIHEQYF. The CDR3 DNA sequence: TGCGCCAGCACCAGATCAATCCACGAGCAGTACTTC.

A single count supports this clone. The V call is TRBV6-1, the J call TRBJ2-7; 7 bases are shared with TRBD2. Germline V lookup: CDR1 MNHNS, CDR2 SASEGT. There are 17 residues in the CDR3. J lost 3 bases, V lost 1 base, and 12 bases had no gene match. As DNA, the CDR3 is TGTGCCAGCAGTGAAGGACCGGGTGGGCGGGGGATCTACGAGCAGTACTTC. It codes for CASSEGPGGRGIYEQYF.

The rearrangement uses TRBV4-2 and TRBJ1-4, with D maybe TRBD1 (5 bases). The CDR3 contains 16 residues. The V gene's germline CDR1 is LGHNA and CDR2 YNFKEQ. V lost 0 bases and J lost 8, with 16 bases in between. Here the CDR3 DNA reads TGTGCCAGCAGCCAAGATCCCCAGGGAATGGGCGAAAAACTGTTTTTT. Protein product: CASSQDPQGMGEKLFF.

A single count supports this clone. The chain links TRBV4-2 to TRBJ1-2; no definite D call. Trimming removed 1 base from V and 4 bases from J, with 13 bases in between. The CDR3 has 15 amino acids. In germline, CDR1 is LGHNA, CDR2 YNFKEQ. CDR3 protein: CASSQAAQAPYGYTF. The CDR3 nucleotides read TGTGCCAGCAGCCAAGCGGCGCAGGCTCCCTATGGCTACACCTTC.

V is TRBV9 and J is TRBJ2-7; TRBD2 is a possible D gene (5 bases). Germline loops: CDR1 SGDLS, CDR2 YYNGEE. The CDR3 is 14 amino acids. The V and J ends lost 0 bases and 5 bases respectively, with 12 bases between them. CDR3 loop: CASSVGISEHEQYF. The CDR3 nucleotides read TGTGCCAGCAGCGTAGGTATTAGCGAACACGAGCAGTACTTC.

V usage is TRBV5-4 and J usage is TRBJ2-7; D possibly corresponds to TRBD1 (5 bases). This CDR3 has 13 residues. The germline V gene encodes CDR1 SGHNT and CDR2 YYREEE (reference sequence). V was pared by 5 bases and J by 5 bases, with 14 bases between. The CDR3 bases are TGTGCCAGCAGTTTTAGGGGTCTCGACGAGCAGTACTTC. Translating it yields CASSFRGLDEQYF.

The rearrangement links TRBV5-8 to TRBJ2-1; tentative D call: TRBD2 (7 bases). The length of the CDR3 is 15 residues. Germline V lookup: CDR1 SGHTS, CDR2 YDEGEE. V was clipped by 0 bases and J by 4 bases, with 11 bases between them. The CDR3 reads CASSLAGGRYNEQFF. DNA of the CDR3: TGTGCCAGCAGCTTGGCCGGGGGGCGGTACAATGAGCAGTTCTTC.

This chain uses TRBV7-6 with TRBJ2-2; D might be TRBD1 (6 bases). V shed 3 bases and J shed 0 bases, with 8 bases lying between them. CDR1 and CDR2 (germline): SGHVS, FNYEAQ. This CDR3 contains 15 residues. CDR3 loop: CASSFDRSNTGELFF. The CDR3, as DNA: TGTGCCAGCAGCTTTGACAGGTCGAACACCGGGGAGCTGTTTTTT. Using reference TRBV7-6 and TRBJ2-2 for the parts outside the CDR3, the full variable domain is GAGVSQSPRYKVTKRGQDVALRCDPISGHVSLYWYRQALGQGPEFLTYFNYEAQQDKSGLPNDRFSAERPEGSISTLTIQRTEQRDSAMYRCASSFDRSNTGELFFGEGSRLTVL.

The CDR3 loop reads CASSLGGGGSPLHF. The CDR3 DNA follows: TGTGCCAGCAGTTTAGGGGGAGGGGGATCACCCCTCCACTTT. V is TRBV27 and J is TRBJ1-6, with D perhaps matching TRBD1 (6 bases). Germline V CDR1 and CDR2: MNHEY, SMNVEV (reference sequence). The CDR3 covers 14 residues. With 2 bases removed from V and 10 bases from J, the gap between germline ends came to 12 bases.

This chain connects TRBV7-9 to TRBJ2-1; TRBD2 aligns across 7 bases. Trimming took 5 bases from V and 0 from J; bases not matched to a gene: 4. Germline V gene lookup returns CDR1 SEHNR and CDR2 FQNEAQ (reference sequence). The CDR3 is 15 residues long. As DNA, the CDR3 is TGTGCCAGCAGCCCGCGGGACTACTCCTACAATGAGCAGTTCTTC. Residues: CASSPRDYSYNEQFF.

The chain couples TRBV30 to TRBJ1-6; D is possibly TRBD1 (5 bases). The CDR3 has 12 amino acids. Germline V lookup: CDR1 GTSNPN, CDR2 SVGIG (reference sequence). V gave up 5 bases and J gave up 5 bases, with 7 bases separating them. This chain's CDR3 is CAWDRNNSPLHF. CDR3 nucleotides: TGTGCCTGGGACAGAAATAATTCACCCCTCCACTTT.

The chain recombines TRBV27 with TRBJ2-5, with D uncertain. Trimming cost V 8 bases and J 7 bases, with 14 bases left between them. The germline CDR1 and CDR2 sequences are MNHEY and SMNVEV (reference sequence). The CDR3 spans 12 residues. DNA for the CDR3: TGTGCCAGCTCCTCAAAGACGGGGACCCAGTACTTC. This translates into CASSSKTGTQYF.

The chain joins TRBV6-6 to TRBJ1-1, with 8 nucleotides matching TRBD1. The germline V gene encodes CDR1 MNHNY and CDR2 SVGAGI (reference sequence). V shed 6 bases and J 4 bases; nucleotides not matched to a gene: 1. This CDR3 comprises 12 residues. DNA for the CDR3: TGTGCCAGCAGGGACAGGGCCACTGAAGCTTTCTTT. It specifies CASRDRATEAFF.

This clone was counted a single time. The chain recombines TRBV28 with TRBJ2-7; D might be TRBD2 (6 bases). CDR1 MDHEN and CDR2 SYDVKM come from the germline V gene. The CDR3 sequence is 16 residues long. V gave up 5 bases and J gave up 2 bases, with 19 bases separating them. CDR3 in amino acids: CASSAIPSAAAYEQYF. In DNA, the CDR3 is TGTGCCAGCAGTGCCATTCCTAGCGCCGCTGCCTACGAGCAGTACTTC. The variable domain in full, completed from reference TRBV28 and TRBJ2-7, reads DVKVTQSSRYLVKRTGEKVFLECVQDMDHENMFWYRQDPGLGLRLIYFSYDVKMKEKGDIPEGYSVSREKKERFSLILESASTNQTSMYLCASSAIPSAAAYEQYFGPGTRLTVT.

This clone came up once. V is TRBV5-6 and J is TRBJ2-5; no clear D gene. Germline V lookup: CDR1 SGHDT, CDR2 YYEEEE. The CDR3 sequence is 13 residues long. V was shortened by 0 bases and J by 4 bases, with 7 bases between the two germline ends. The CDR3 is CASSLVAGETQYF. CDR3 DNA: TGTGCCAGCAGCTTGGTCGCCGGAGAGACCCAGTACTTC.

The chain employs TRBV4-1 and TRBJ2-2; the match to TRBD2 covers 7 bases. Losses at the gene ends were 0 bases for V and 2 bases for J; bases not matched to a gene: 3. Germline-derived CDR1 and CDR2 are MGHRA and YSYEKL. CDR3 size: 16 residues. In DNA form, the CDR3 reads TGCGCCAGCAGCCAAGACCCGGGGGGAAACACCGGGGAGCTGTTTTTT. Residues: CASSQDPGGNTGELFF.

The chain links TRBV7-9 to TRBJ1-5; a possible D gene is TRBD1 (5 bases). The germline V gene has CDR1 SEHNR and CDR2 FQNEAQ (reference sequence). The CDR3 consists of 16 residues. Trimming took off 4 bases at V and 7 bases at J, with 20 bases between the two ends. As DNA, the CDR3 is TGTGCCAGCAGCTCGTTTAATCAGGGCCTCGGGCAGCCCCAGCATTTT. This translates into CASSSFNQGLGQPQHF.

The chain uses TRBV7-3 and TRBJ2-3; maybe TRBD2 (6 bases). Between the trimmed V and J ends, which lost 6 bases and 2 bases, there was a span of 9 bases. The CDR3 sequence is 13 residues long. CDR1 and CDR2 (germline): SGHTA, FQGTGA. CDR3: CASRAGNTDTQYF. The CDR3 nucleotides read TGTGCCAGCAGGGCGGGGAACACAGATACGCAGTATTTT. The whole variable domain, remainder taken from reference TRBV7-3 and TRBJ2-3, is GAGVSQTPSNKVTEKGKYVELRCDPISGHTALYWYRQSLGQGPEFLIYFQGTGAADDSGLPNDRFFAVRPEGSVSTLKIQRTERGDSAVYLCASRAGNTDTQYFGPGTRLTVL.